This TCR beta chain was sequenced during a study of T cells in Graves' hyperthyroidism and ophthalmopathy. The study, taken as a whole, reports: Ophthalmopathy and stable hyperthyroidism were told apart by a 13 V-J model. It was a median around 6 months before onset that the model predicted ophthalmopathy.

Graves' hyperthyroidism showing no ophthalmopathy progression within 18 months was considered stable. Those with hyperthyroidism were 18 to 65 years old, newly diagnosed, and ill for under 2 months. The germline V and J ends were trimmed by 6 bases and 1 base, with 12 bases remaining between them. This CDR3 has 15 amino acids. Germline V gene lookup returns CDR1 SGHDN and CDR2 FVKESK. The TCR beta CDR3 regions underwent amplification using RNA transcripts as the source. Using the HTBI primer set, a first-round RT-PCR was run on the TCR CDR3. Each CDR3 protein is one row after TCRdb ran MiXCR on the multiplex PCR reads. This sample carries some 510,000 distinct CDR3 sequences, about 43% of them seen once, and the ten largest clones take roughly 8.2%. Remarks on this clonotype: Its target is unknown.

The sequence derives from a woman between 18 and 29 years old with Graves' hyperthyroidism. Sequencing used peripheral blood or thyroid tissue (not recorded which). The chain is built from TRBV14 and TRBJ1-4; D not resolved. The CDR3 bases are TGTGCCAGCAGTTTAGTTAGGAGAACTAATGAAAAACTGTTTTTT. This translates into CASSLVRRTNEKLFF.